The 11 T cell receptor beta chains below come from one sample, sequenced in a study of T cells after yellow fever vaccination. MiXCR was run by TCRdb on the 5' RACE reads, yielding one entry per CDR3 protein. Counted here are about 350,000 distinct CDR3 sequences, roughly 4.3% occurring once; the ten biggest clones make up approximately 25%. The input for sequencing was PBMCs, taken 5 days after the yellow fever booster vaccination. Receptors were obtained from a young man who received the YFV17D yellow fever vaccine.

This clonotype occurred many times. This chain uses TRBV9 with TRBJ1-4, with D maybe TRBD1 (5 bases). Trimming left V 4 bases short and J 14 bases short, with 18 bases between. This CDR3 region has 13 residues. Germline assignment: CDR1 SGDLS and CDR2 YYNGEE. CDR3 protein: CASSPAGPRSLFF. CDR3 in DNA: TGTGCCAGCAGCCCGGCGGGGCCACGGAGTCTGTTTTTT.

This clonotype turned up a few times. This rearrangement joins TRBV7-3 to TRBJ2-1, with D tentatively TRBD2 (5 bases). Germline lookup yields CDR1 SGHTA and CDR2 FQGTGA. V lost 5 bases and J 5 bases, leaving 10 bases between the germline ends. The CDR3 sequence is 13 residues long. CDR3: CASSPSGNNEQFF. CDR3 in DNA: TGTGCCAGCAGCCCCAGCGGAAACAATGAGCAGTTCTTC.

The chain is built from TRBV9 and TRBJ2-3; 14 positions match TRBD2. Looked up from germline, CDR1 is SGDLS and CDR2 is YYNGEE. Trimming at V came to 0 bases and at J to 6 bases, leaving 6 bases not matched to a gene. This CDR3 has 17 residues. Here the CDR3 reads CASSVVGLAGDRDTQYF. DNA for the CDR3: TGTGCCAGCAGCGTAGTGGGACTAGCGGGGGATCGTGATACGCAGTATTTT.

The table lists this clonotype with a few counts. This sequence joins TRBV28 and TRBJ1-5; D unresolved. Germline CDR1 MDHEN, CDR2 SYDVKM. This CDR3 is 12 amino acids long. The V end was cut by 9 bases, the J end by 5 bases, with 11 bases between. CDR3 DNA sequence: TGTGCCAGTTCGGACGGACATCAGCCCCAGCATTTT. Protein sequence: CASSDGHQPQHF.

This clonotype was seen a handful of times. The chain joins TRBV20-1 to TRBJ1-1; no firm D call. Trimming took 6 bases from V and 0 from J, leaving 11 bases between them. Germline values: CDR1 DFQATT, CDR2 SNEGSKA (reference sequence). The CDR3 runs 13 residues. DNA of the CDR3: TGCAGTGCGAGAACAGAGTTGAACACTGAAGCTTTCTTT. This gives the protein CSARTELNTEAFF.

This clonotype was picked up many times. The CDR3 sequence: CASSVRVGAYNEQFF. CDR3 DNA sequence: TGCGCCAGCAGCGTCAGGGTGGGGGCCTACAATGAGCAGTTCTTC. V gene TRBV4-3 combines with J gene TRBJ2-1; TRBD1 or TRBD2 may be the D gene (5 bases each). Trimming left V 5 bases short and J 2 bases short, with 13 bases between. CDR1 and CDR2 (germline): LGHNA, YSLEER. This CDR3 has 15 amino acids.

The V and J genes are TRBV21-1 and TRBJ1-5. TRBV21-1 represents a pseudogene. The CDR3 is 11 amino acids. CDR3 in amino acids: CASSRNQPQHF. The CDR3 DNA follows: TGTGCCAGCAGCAGAAATCAGCCCCAGCATTTT.

V gene TRBV6-5 combines with J gene TRBJ2-1; no firm D call. From germline, CDR1 is MNHEY and CDR2 SVGAGI. CDR3 length: 16 residues. V lost 0 bases, J lost 5 bases, and 14 bases lay in between. CDR3 coding DNA: TGTGCCAGCAGTTACTCGACGCCAGCTACAAACAATGAGCAGTTCTTC. It encodes CASSYSTPATNNEQFF.

Only a few counts were recorded for this clonotype. The chain recombines TRBV4-1 with TRBJ1-4, with D maybe TRBD1 (6 bases). CDR1 is MGHRA, CDR2 YSYEKL, per germline. The CDR3 covers 17 residues. V was shortened by 4 bases and J by 5 bases, with 20 bases between the two germline ends. CDR3: CASSPEGQRTGNEKLFF. DNA of the CDR3: TGCGCCAGCAGCCCGGAAGGACAGCGAACAGGGAATGAAAAACTGTTTTTT.

V gene TRBV5-8 combines with J gene TRBJ2-5; 15 bases match TRBD2. V trimming: 5 bases; J trimming: 5 bases; junction bases outside the gene matches: 10. Germline V gives CDR1 SGHTS, CDR2 YDEGEE. CDR3 length equals 17 residues. The CDR3 sequence is CASSPGLAGGNGETQYF. The CDR3 coding sequence is TGTGCCAGCAGTCCCGGACTAGCGGGGGGGAACGGGGAGACCCAGTACTTC.

The chain uses TRBV20-1 and TRBJ1-5; no firm D call. The V gene's germline CDR1 is DFQATT and CDR2 SNEGSKA (reference sequence). The CDR3 is 14 residues long. Trimming took off 3 bases at V and 2 bases at J, with 11 bases between the two ends. The CDR3 here is CSARLGFGNQPQHF. CDR3 sequence (DNA): TGCAGTGCTAGGCTGGGATTTGGCAATCAGCCCCAGCATTTT.